The T cell receptor (beta chain) described here comes from a study of radiotherapy plus CTLA-4 blockade in lung cancer. The ends were cut back, 7 bases at V and 2 bases at J, with 17 bases in the middle. This CDR3 contains 15 residues. From germline, CDR1 is LNHDA and CDR2 SQIVND (reference sequence). Study-level points and caveats: Together with interferon-beta, which increased in serum after radiation, early dynamic changes in blood T cell clones were reportedly the best predictors of response.

The data were produced by immunoSEQ multiplex PCR, yet TCRdb's version contains in-frame clones alone and is incomplete. Of about 88,000 clones listed, about 78% are singletons. A word on this clone: What it binds is unknown.

The chain is built from TRBV19 and TRBJ1-2; TRBD1 is a possible D gene (6 bases). This TCR came from a human donor with non-small cell lung cancer that progressed on radiotherapy plus ipilimumab. The sample consisted of peripheral blood, taken from a patient treated with radiotherapy plus ipilimumab. In DNA form, the CDR3 reads TGTGCCAGTACCTCCACTGGGGGGCGAAACTATGGCTACACCTTC. It specifies CASTSTGGRNYGYTF.